The entry below gives a single T cell receptor (beta chain) sequence along with its context. Its target is not known. The sample belongs to a study of cytomegalovirus exposure and HLA in healthy donors. General study results and limits: The only immune exposure information that was available was CMV serostatus.

CDR1 is GTSNPN, CDR2 SVGIG, per germline (reference sequence). Trimming removed 3 bases from V and 3 bases from J; junction bases left unmatched: 1. This CDR3 spans 14 amino acids. Vbeta (60) and Jbeta (13) primers were used in the PCR. Sequencing was performed with immunoSEQ multiplex PCR; in TCRdb, only in-frame clones are kept and a portion is missing. Here the sample spans about 240,000 clones, 80% to 90% being singletons. This clonotype originated in a girl aged 2-10 years in good health and CMV-seronegative. Sequenced: PBMCs. This chain joins TRBV30 and TRBJ2-3; 12 nucleotides line up with TRBD2. CDR3 sequence (DNA): TGTGCCTGGAGCCTAGCGGGGGGGACAGATACGCAGTATTTT. Translating it yields CAWSLAGGTDTQYF. Full variable domain (rest looked up from reference TRBV30 and TRBJ2-3): SQTIHQWPATLVQPVGSPLSLECTVEGTSNPNLYWYRQAAGRGLQLLFYSVGIGQISSEVPQNLSASRPQDRQFILSSKKLLLSDSGFYLCAWSLAGGTDTQYFGPGTRLTVL.